The 14 T cell receptor beta chains given below trace back to one sample, sequenced in a study of CD8 T cells in ankylosing spondylitis. TCRdb independently ran MiXCR on the 5' RACE reads; one entry per CDR3 protein. Of around 230,000 distinct CDR3 sequences listed, under 8.5% are singletons. The sequenced material came from blood, either unsorted or a sorted T cell fraction (not recorded which). The receptors were sampled from a female donor with ankylosing spondylitis or in good health (not recorded which).

In this sample, this clonotype turned up many times. The V and J genes are TRBV30 and TRBJ2-7, with D unclear. V lost 2 bases, J lost 3 bases, and 8 bases lay in between. The germline V gene encodes CDR1 GTSNPN and CDR2 SVGIG (reference sequence). The length of the CDR3 is 12 residues. The CDR3 reads CAWSPGDYEQYF. The CDR3 coding sequence is TGTGCCTGGAGTCCAGGCGACTACGAGCAGTACTTC.

The sample holds many counts of this clonotype. The chain joins TRBV12-3 or TRBV12-4 to TRBJ2-7; D is undetermined. CDR3 length equals 14 residues. The germline V and J ends were trimmed by 3 bases and 2 bases, with 11 bases remaining between them. The CDR3 loop reads CASSFTDGAYEQYF. The CDR3 coding sequence is TGTGCCAGCAGTTTCACCGATGGGGCCTACGAGCAGTACTTC.

This clonotype appeared many times. The V and J genes are TRBV2 and TRBJ2-5; perhaps TRBD2 as D (6 bases). Germline V gives CDR1 SNHLY, CDR2 FYNNEI. The V gene lost 6 bases and the J gene lost 5 bases, with 22 bases spanning the gap. This CDR3 is 16 amino acids long. The CDR3 spells CASRANTPGSHETQYF. Here the CDR3 DNA reads TGTGCCAGCAGAGCAAATACCCCCGGGAGTCATGAGACCCAGTACTTC.

The sample holds many counts of this clonotype. Written as DNA, the CDR3 is TGCGCCAGCAGCCCGGACGGATTTCGGGGAGATACGCAGTATTTT. It yields the protein CASSPDGFRGDTQYF. The rearrangement uses TRBV5-1 and TRBJ2-3; tentatively, D is TRBD2 (5 bases). The CDR3 covers 15 residues. Germline V gene sequence: CDR1 SGHRS, CDR2 YFSETQ. Trimming cost V 4 bases and J 5 bases, with 17 bases left between them.

The rearrangement joins TRBV7-9 to TRBJ2-1; possibly TRBD2 for D (6 bases). This CDR3 has 13 amino acids. Germline CDR1 and CDR2: SEHNR and FQNEAQ (reference sequence). Trimming removed 11 bases from V and 1 base from J, with 12 bases in between. CDR3 in DNA: TGTGCCGTTGGGAGGCTTTCCTACAATGAGCAGTTCTTC. Protein sequence: CAVGRLSYNEQFF.

In its sample, this clonotype was seen many times. The CDR3 reads CASSQGVGLGAGNTIYF. The CDR3 region has the DNA TGTGCCAGCAGCCAAGGAGTGGGCCTCGGGGCTGGAAACACCATATATTTT. The chain uses TRBV3-1 and TRBJ1-3; D gene unclear. Per the germline V gene, CDR1 is LGHDT and CDR2 is YNNKEL (reference sequence). CDR3 length: 17 residues. Trimming removed 1 base at V and 2 bases at J, with 15 bases between.

A few counts support this clonotype. The CDR3 nucleotides read TGCAGCCTCATGGGAGGGGCGCGGAATACAGATACGCAGTATTTT. Translating it yields CSLMGGARNTDTQYF. The chain is built from TRBV29-1 and TRBJ2-3; TRBD2 aligns across 7 bases. The CDR3 runs to 15 residues. The trim removed 8 bases at V and 3 bases at J, leaving 14 bases unmatched. CDR1 is SQVTM, CDR2 ANQGSEA, per germline.

This clonotype was seen many times. The rearrangement joins TRBV20-1 to TRBJ2-1; D is ambiguous. There are 12 residues in the CDR3. The V gene lost 0 bases and the J gene lost 13 bases, with 13 bases spanning the gap. CDR1 is DFQATT and CDR2 is SNEGSKA in the germline V gene (reference sequence). The CDR3 is CSARDGLGSQFF. CDR3 nucleotides: TGCAGTGCTAGAGATGGGTTGGGATCCCAGTTCTTC.

The CDR3 DNA follows: TGTGCCACACTTACAGGGTCCCATTCGGGAGGCTACACCTTC. The encoded protein is CATLTGSHSGGYTF. The J gene is TRBJ1-2, the V gene TRBV6-5, with D possibly TRBD1 on 6 matching bases. V lost 10 bases, J lost 8 bases, and 23 bases lay in between. Germline assignment: CDR1 MNHEY and CDR2 SVGAGI. This CDR3 is 14 amino acids long.

This clonotype has a count of ten or more. V and J are TRBV7-2 and TRBJ2-7; D unclear. Between the trimmed V and J ends, which lost 1 base and 0 bases, there was a span of 13 bases. Germline V lookup: CDR1 SGHTA, CDR2 FQGNSA. The CDR3 is 16 residues long. As DNA, the CDR3 is TGTGCCAGCAGCTTAGTAAAGATAGTACCCTCCTACGAGCAGTACTTC. Its translation: CASSLVKIVPSYEQYF.

This clonotype was seen many times. J is TRBJ2-3 and V is TRBV7-2, with D possibly TRBD2 on 6 matching bases. V lost 3 bases and J lost 7, with 8 bases in between. This CDR3 has 12 residues. CDR1 and CDR2 (germline): SGHTA, FQGNSA. As DNA, the CDR3 is TGTGCCAGCAGCTTTAGCGGCTATACGCAGTATTTT. As protein: CASSFSGYTQYF.

In its sample, this clonotype was seen many times. The rearrangement uses TRBV7-2 and TRBJ2-1; 16 nucleotides match TRBD2. Looked up from germline, CDR1 is SGHTA and CDR2 is FQGNSA. The CDR3 consists of 14 residues. Unmatched junction bases numbered 2, after V lost 6 bases and J lost 9 bases. This CDR3 reads CASRGLAGGIEQFF. The CDR3 DNA reads TGTGCCAGCAGGGGACTAGCGGGAGGGATTGAGCAGTTCTTC. The whole variable domain, remainder taken from reference TRBV7-2 and TRBJ2-1, is GAGVSQSPSNKVTEKGKDVELRCDPISGHTALYWYRQSLGQGLEFLIYFQGNSAPDKSGLPSDRFSAERTGGSVSTLTIQRTQQEDSAVYLCASRGLAGGIEQFFGPGTRLTVL.

The rearrangement uses TRBV29-1 and TRBJ2-1, with D hard to call. V dropped 7 bases and J dropped 5 bases, with 0 bases sitting between them. The CDR3 has 8 amino acids. Germline values: CDR1 SQVTM, CDR2 ANQGSEA. CDR3 amino acids: CSDNEQFF. CDR3 sequence (DNA): TGCAGCGACAATGAGCAGTTCTTC.

This clonotype was seen at least ten times. V is TRBV27 and J is TRBJ2-1, with a tentative D call TRBD1 (6 bases). This CDR3 is built from 15 residues. Deletions cut 2 bases from V and 7 bases from J, with 15 bases between. CDR1 is MNHEY, CDR2 SMNVEV, per germline (reference sequence). The CDR3 DNA follows: TGTGCCAGCAGTTTAGTTGGCAGGGGTCAAAATGAGCAGTTCTTC. Amino acids: CASSLVGRGQNEQFF.